These 4 T cell receptor beta chains were all obtained from the same sample, sequenced in a study of cytomegalovirus exposure and HLA in healthy donors (dated by TCRdb to the late 2010s). Receptor amplification or capture employed the immunoSEQ multiplex PCR assay. A mixture of 60 forward primers for TCR Vbeta segments and 13 reverse primers for TCR Jbeta segments was used in the multiplex PCR. Not all clones reach the TCRdb copy of this immuneACCESS table, which keeps in-frame sequences only. Checked studies attribute under half of the gap to unresolved V genes and leave the rest unexplained. The sample has 120,000 or so clones on record, around 78% of them singletons. About 6% of the sample is held by the ten biggest clonotypes. The source material was PBMCs. The receptors were sampled from a woman aged 40 to 49 in good health and CMV-seronegative.

The chain carries TRBV10-3 and TRBJ2-3; 9 bases fit TRBD1. The J segment lost 4 bases and the V segment lost 4 bases, leaving 6 bases of the junction unmatched. CDR1 and CDR2 from the germline V gene are ENHRY and SYGVKD. The CDR3 length is 15 residues. CDR3 sequence: CAISGPGTGSDTQYF. CDR3 bases: TGTGCCATCAGTGGTCCCGGGACAGGGTCAGATACGCAGTATTTT.

The V and J genes are TRBV27 and TRBJ1-5; D is ambiguous. Germline V gives CDR1 MNHEY, CDR2 SMNVEV (reference sequence). The CDR3 consists of 15 residues. V lost 0 bases, J lost 2 bases, and 8 bases lay in between. DNA of the CDR3: TGTGCCAGCAGTTTATCTGGAGCGGGCAATCAGCCCCAGCATTTT. Its translation: CASSLSGAGNQPQHF.

The V gene is TRBV27, the J gene TRBJ2-3; D is perhaps TRBD2 (7 bases). Germline CDR1 is MNHEY and CDR2 is SMNVEV (reference sequence). Trimming took 11 bases from V and 4 from J, leaving 19 bases between them. This CDR3 spans 14 amino acids. CDR3 DNA: TGTGCCGCCGCCCCTTGGGGGGGCCCAGATACGCAGTATTTT. Amino acid sequence: CAAAPWGGPDTQYF.

There are a few counts of this clone. V usage is TRBV9 and J usage is TRBJ2-7; weak D call: TRBD2 (6 bases). The length of the CDR3 is 16 residues. V lost 3 bases and J lost 2, with 18 bases in between. From germline, CDR1 is SGDLS and CDR2 YYNGEE. The DNA of the CDR3 is TGTGCCAGCAGCGGGGGTCCAGGGACTTCCGCCTACGAGCAGTACTTC. Its protein is CASSGGPGTSAYEQYF.